This TCR beta chain stems from a study of blood T cell repertoires in COVID-19. Study at large: Some COVID-19 samples were acute and others convalescent; all came from the United States, Italy and Spain. The analysed material was cDNA or gDNA that came from T cells, B-cell-depleted T cells, or PBMCs.

The CDR3 is made up of 14 amino acids. Germline lookup yields CDR1 SGHNT and CDR2 YENEEA. Trimming removed 2 bases from V and 4 bases from J, with 11 bases in between. Authors' processing steps: Cell counts per sample came from amplifying reference gene primers. Repertoires were generated with immunoSEQ multiplex PCR, while TCRdb's copy carries only in-frame clones and drops some. V, J and clone size are those of that table, while D and trimming were read from the DNA. The sample has some 87,000 clones; around 90% are singletons. V gene TRBV11-3 combines with J gene TRBJ1-2; D is perhaps TRBD1 (5 bases). The sequencing input was peripheral blood. The sequence was obtained from a woman in her sixties or seventies with acute or convalescent COVID-19. Here the CDR3 reads CASSLITGFYGYTF. The CDR3 DNA is TGTGCCAGCAGCTTAATCACAGGATTCTATGGCTACACCTTC.